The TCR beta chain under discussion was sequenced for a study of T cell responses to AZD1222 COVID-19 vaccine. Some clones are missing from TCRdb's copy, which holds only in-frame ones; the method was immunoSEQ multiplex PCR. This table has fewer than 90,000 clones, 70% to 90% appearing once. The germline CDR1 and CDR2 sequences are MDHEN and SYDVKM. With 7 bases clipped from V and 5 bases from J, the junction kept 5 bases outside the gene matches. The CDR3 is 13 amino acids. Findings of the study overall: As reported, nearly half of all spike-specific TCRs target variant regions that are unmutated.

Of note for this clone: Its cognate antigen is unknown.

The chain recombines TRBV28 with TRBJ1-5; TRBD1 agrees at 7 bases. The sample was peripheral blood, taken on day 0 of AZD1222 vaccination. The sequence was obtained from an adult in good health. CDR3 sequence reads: CASTVTGDQPQHF. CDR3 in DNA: TGTGCCAGCACCGTCACAGGGGATCAGCCCCAGCATTTT.